These T cell receptor beta chains were read from a single sample in a study of T cell repertoires in cytomegalovirus infection. Using its own MiXCR run on the reads, TCRdb lists one record per CDR3 protein. The sample lists about 500,000 distinct CDR3 sequences, roughly a third occurring once. No antigen has been identified for these receptors. The sequences come from cultured PBMCs, collected from culture after CMV antigen stimulation. All receptors come from a human donor in good health (CMV status not recorded). Some clones in this sample may be carry-over from other donors' samples. The CDR3 runs from the conserved cysteine through the conserved F or W. Fields, in order: V gene, J gene, clone size, D gene, CDR3 DNA, CDR3 protein. A D gene is named only where the DNA matches it firmly. Expanded clones get a size class; other rows say once, few or many, or leave the size out.

>TRBV4-1|TRBJ1-2|.|.
TGCGCCAGCAGCCAAGTGGTCAGAGATAACTATGGCTACACCTTC
CASSQVVRDNYGYTF
>TRBV5-6|TRBJ1-1|once|.
TGTGCCAGCAGCTTGGTTCGGGCTGAAGCTTTCTTT
CASSLVRAEAFF
>TRBV4-3|TRBJ1-2|few|.
TGCGCCAGCAGCCAAGATTTGGACAGCATCAACTATGGCTACACCTTC
CASSQDLDSINYGYTF
>TRBV10-3|TRBJ2-7|.|.
TGTGCCATCAGTGCAGGGACCTACGAGCAGTACTTC
CAISAGTYEQYF
>TRBV7-8|TRBJ2-3|.|TRBD2
TGTGCCAGCAGCGAGACTAGCGGGGATACGCAGTATTTT
CASSETSGDTQYF
>TRBV12-3/TRBV12-4|TRBJ1-5|few|.
TGTGCCAGCACCCACGGGTATCAGCCCCAGCATTTT
CASTHGYQPQHF
>TRBV7-9|TRBJ2-5|.|.
TGTGCCAGCAGCCCCCGCCGGGGCGCAATAGGGGGACAAGAGACCCAGTACTTC
CASSPRRGAIGGQETQYF
>TRBV28|TRBJ2-3|.|.
TGTGCCAGCAGTTCACAGGCGAGCACAGATACGCAGTATTTT
CASSSQASTDTQYF
>TRBV28|TRBJ1-2|.|.
TGTGCCAGCAGACGACCCGGGGGGGCCCTGGCTAACTATGGCTACACCTTC
CASRRPGGALANYGYTF
>TRBV10-3|TRBJ1-1|.|.
TGTGCCATCAGCGAGGGGGGTGAAGCTTTCTTT
CAISEGGEAFF
>TRBV11-2|TRBJ2-1|.|.
TGTGCCAGCAGCGCCGAAAGAGTTAGCAATGAGCAGTTCTTC
CASSAERVSNEQFF
>TRBV7-2|TRBJ2-3|many|.
TGTGCCAGCAGTAAACAGGGATCCGGCACAGATACGCAGTATTTT
CASSKQGSGTDTQYF
>TRBV30|TRBJ2-3|.|.
TGTGCCTGGAGTGGAGGGACAGATACGCAGTATTTT
CAWSGGTDTQYF
>TRBV7-2|TRBJ2-1|many|.
TGTGCCAGCAGCGATCCCCCTATCCCACAGGGCGGGCAGCAGTTCTTC
CASSDPPIPQGGQQFF
>TRBV5-5|TRBJ1-6|.|TRBD1
TGTGCCAGCAGCTCAAGGACAGGAAGGTCACCCCTCCACTTT
CASSSRTGRSPLHF
>TRBV11-3|TRBJ2-1|.|TRBD1
TGTGCCAGCAGCACGGGACAGGTCTACAATGAGCAGTTCTTC
CASSTGQVYNEQFF
>TRBV7-8|TRBJ2-1|many|.
TGTGCCAGCAGCCCCAGGTCGCTAGCGCACTACAATGAGCAGTTCTTC
CASSPRSLAHYNEQFF
>TRBV7-2|TRBJ2-5|.|.
TGTGCCAGCAGCGGGGTTGGGGTGGGGCAAGAGACCCAGTACTTC
CASSGVGVGQETQYF
>TRBV5-1|TRBJ1-1|.|.
TGCGCCAGCAGCTTGGAGCCGGGGGCGATGAACACTGAAGCTTTCTTT
CASSLEPGAMNTEAFF
>TRBV6-8|TRBJ2-7|once|TRBD1
TGTGCCAGCAGCCCGGGACAGGGCGAGGGCCACGAGCAGTACTTC
CASSPGQGEGHEQYF
>TRBV11-2|TRBJ1-2|.|.
TGTGCCAGCAGCTTAGACCAGGAGCTGAACTATGGCTACACCTTC
CASSLDQELNYGYTF
>TRBV4-2|TRBJ2-5|few|.
TGTGCCAGCAGCCAAGATTTAGGGCAGGGAGAGACCCAGTACTTC
CASSQDLGQGETQYF
>TRBV7-9|TRBJ2-1|.|.
TGTGCCAGCAGCGATTCCCCTCGAACAGGGTTATACCCCAAGGAGAGTGAGCAGTTCTTC
CASSDSPRTGLYPKESEQFF
>TRBV5-1|TRBJ1-1|.|TRBD1
TGCGCCAGCAGCTCCCGCGGACAGGTAGTGAACACTGAAGCTTTCTTT
CASSSRGQVVNTEAFF
>TRBV5-5|TRBJ2-2|.|.
TGTGCCAGCAGCTCCAGGGTGACCGGGGAGCTGTTTTTT
CASSSRVTGELFF
>TRBV7-2|TRBJ2-2|.|TRBD2
TGTGCCAGCAGCTTTTGGGGACATCTACTAGCGGGAGTTGGGGAGCTGTTTTTT
CASSFWGHLLAGVGELFF
>TRBV7-9|TRBJ2-1|many|TRBD1
TGTGCCAGCAGCTCGGCCGGGACAGGGAATGAGCAGTTCTTC
CASSSAGTGNEQFF
>TRBV6-5|TRBJ2-7|few|.
TGTGCCAGCAGTTACACCACAGGGCCCGAGCAGTACTTC
CASSYTTGPEQYF
>TRBV7-2|TRBJ2-3|few|TRBD2
TGTGCCAGCAGCTCAAACCCTAAAGCGGGAGTGTACACAGATACGCAGTATTTT
CASSSNPKAGVYTDTQYF
>TRBV6-6|TRBJ2-3|few|TRBD2
TGTGCCAGCAGTTATATAGCGGGAGTTTCAGATACGCAGTATTTT
CASSYIAGVSDTQYF
>TRBV27|TRBJ2-1|few|TRBD2
TGTGCCAGCAGTTTATTACTAGCGGGACGCTACAATGAGCAGTTCTTC
CASSLLLAGRYNEQFF